These 8 T cell receptor beta chains were sequenced from one sample in a study of T cells in Graves' hyperthyroidism and ophthalmopathy. RNA transcripts gave rise to amplified TCR beta CDR3 regions. The TCR CDR3 was amplified in a first-round RT-PCR using the HTBI primer set. Each CDR3 protein is one row after TCRdb ran MiXCR on the multiplex PCR reads. Of about 290,000 distinct CDR3 sequences listed, roughly an eighth are singletons. Input material: blood. Source of these receptors: a middle-aged woman with Graves' hyperthyroidism.

The rearrangement uses TRBV4-1 and TRBJ2-7, with D possibly being TRBD1 (5 bases). The ends were cut back, 2 bases at V and 6 bases at J, with 14 bases in the middle. Looked up from germline, CDR1 is MGHRA and CDR2 is YSYEKL. The CDR3 runs to 14 residues. CDR3 DNA sequence: TGCGCCAGCAGCCAACAGGGTGGGCTATCCGAGCAGTACTTC. Protein: CASSQQGGLSEQYF.

The chain recombines TRBV5-4 with TRBJ2-3, with 10 nucleotides matching TRBD2. J lost 0 bases, V lost 6 bases, and 4 bases had no gene match. CDR1 is SGHNT, CDR2 YYREEE, per germline (reference sequence). The CDR3 runs to 15 residues. The CDR3 spells CASTVSGRSTDTQYF. DNA of the CDR3: TGTGCCAGCACCGTTAGCGGGAGGAGCACAGATACGCAGTATTTT. The variable domain in full, with the rest retrieved from reference TRBV5-4 and TRBJ2-3, is ETGVTQSPTHLIKTRGQQVTLRCSSQSGHNTVSWYQQALGQGPQFIFQYYREEENGRGNFPPRFSGLQFPNYSSELNVNALELDDSALYLCASTVSGRSTDTQYFGPGTRLTVL.

This clonotype was counted many times. The V call is TRBV6-2 or TRBV6-3, the J call TRBJ2-7, with D perhaps being TRBD1 or TRBD2 (5 bases each). Trimming took 6 bases from V and 7 from J, leaving 22 bases between them. Germline V gene data show CDR1 as MNHEY and CDR2 as SVGEGT. The CDR3 length is 15 residues. Written as DNA, the CDR3 is TGTGCCAGCAGCCCCCCGACAAGGGGAGTGAGGGAGCAGTACTTC. Its protein product is CASSPPTRGVREQYF.

This clonotype occurred many times. CDR3 residues: CASSSASGSFGETQYF. Here the CDR3 DNA reads TGTGCCAGCAGCTCCGCTAGCGGGAGCTTTGGGGAGACCCAGTACTTC. The gene calls are TRBV7-9 and TRBJ2-5; 10 nucleotides agree with TRBD2. The V gene's germline CDR1 is SEHNR and CDR2 FQNEAQ (reference sequence). V shed 4 bases, J shed 5 bases, and the junction held 10 bases outside the gene matches. This CDR3 spans 16 amino acids.

Note on this clonotype: This sequence may be a read error, since a much larger clone differs from it by one base. The chain links TRBV20-1 to TRBJ1-1, with no clear D. Trimming removed 4 bases from V and 5 bases from J, with 8 bases in between. CDR3 length: 11 residues. Germline CDR1 DFQATT, CDR2 SNEGSKA (reference sequence). The CDR3 DNA sequence: TGCAGTGCTAACTGGGTTACTGAAGCTTTCTTT. It is translated as CSANWVTEAFF.

In its sample, this clonotype was seen a few times. This chain joins TRBV6-5 and TRBJ2-7; 7 bases match TRBD2. From germline, CDR1 is MNHEY and CDR2 SVGAGI. The CDR3 totals 17 residues. V was pared by 0 bases and J by 2 bases, with 10 bases of the junction left unmatched. The CDR3 nucleotides read TGTGCCAGCAGTTACTCCAGACTAGCCAGCCTTGCCTACGAGCAGTACTTC. Protein product: CASSYSRLASLAYEQYF.

This clonotype appeared many times. The chain uses TRBV27 and TRBJ2-7, with 9 bases identical to TRBD1. This CDR3 region has 16 residues. Losses at the gene ends were 4 bases for V and 2 bases for J; bases not matched to a gene: 9. Germline V gene sequence: CDR1 MNHEY, CDR2 SMNVEV (reference sequence). CDR3 sequence: CASSSIGGQGAYEQYF. The CDR3 DNA is TGTGCCAGCAGTTCGATAGGGGGACAGGGAGCCTACGAGCAGTACTTC.

This clonotype was seen many times. The chain employs TRBV7-2 and TRBJ2-5; 7 bases agree with TRBD2. CDR3 length: 15 residues. CDR1 SGHTA and CDR2 FQGNSA come from the germline V gene. The ends lost 4 bases at V and 4 bases at J; junction bases unmatched: 9. For the CDR3, the DNA is TGTGCCAGCAGCTCCCTCGGTACTAGCGCAGAGACCCAGTACTTC. Amino acids: CASSSLGTSAETQYF.